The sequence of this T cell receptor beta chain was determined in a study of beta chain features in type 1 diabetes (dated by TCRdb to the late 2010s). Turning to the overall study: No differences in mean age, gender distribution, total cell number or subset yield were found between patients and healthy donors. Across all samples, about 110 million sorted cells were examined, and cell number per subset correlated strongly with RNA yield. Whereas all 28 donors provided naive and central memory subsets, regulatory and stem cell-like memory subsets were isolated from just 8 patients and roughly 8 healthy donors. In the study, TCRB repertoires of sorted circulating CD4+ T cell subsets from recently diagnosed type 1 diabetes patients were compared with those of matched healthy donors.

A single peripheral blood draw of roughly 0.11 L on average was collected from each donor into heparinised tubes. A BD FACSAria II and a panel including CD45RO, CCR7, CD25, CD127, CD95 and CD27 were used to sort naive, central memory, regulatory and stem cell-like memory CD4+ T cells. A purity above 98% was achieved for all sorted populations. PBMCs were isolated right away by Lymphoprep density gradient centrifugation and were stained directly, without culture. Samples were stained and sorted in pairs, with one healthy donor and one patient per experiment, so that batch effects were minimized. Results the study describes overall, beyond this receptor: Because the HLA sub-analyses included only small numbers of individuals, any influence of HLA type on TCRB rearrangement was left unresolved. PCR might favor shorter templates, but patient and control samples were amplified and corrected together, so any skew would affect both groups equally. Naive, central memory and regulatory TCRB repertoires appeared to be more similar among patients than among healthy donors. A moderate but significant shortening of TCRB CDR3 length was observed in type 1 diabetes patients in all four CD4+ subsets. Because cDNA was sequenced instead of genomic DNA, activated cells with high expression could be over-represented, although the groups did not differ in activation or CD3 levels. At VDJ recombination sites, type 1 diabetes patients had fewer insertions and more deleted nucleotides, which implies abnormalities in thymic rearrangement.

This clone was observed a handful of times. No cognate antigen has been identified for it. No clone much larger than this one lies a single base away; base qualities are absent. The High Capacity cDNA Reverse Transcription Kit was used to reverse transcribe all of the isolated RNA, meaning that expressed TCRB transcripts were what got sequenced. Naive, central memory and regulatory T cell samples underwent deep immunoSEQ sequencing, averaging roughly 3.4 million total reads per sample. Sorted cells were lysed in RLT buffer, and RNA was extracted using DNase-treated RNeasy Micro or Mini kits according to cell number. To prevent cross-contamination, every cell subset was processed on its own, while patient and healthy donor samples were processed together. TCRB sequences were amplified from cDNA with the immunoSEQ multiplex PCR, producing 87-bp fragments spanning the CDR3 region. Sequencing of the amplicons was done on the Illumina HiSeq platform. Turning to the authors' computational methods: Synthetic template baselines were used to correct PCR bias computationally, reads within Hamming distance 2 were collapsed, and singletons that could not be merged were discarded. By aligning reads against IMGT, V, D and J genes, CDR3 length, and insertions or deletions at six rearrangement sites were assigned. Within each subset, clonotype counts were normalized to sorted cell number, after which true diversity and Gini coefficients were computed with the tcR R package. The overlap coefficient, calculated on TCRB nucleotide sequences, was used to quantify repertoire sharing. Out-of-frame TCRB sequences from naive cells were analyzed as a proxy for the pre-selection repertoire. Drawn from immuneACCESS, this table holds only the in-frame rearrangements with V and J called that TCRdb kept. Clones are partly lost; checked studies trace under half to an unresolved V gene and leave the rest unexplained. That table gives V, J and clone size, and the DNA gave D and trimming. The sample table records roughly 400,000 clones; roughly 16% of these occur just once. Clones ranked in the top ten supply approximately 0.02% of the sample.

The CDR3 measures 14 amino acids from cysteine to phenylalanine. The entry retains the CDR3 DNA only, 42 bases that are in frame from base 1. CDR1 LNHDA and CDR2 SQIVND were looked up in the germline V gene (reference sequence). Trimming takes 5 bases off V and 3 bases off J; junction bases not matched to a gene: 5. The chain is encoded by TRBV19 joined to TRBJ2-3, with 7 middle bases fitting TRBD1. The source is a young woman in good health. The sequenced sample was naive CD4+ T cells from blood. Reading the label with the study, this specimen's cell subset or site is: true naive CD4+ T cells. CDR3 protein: CASSGTVTTDTQYF. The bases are TGTGCCAGTAGTGGGACAGTAACAACAGATACGCAGTATTTT.